A selection of T cell receptor beta chains follows, all from one sample in a study of beta chain features in type 1 diabetes. Clones were sequenced by immunoSEQ multiplex PCR, and TCRdb holds only the in-frame ones, with some missing. The sample lists about 240,000 clones, approximately 14% occurring once. Sequencing was performed on naive CD4+ T cells from blood. Receptors originate from a man under 40 with type 1 diabetes. CDR3s leave out the opening cysteine and the closing phenylalanine or tryptophan. A D gene is named only where the DNA matches it firmly. The size entry is marked missing in some rows and otherwise reads once, few, many or a size class.

d_call j_call clone_size v_call cdr3_aa
TRBD1 TRBJ1-5 few TRBV19 ASTQDRGRQPQH
TRBD2 TRBJ2-3 - TRBV18 ASSPRQGGADTQY
- TRBJ1-2 - TRBV15 ATSRGGLNGYT
TRBD1 TRBJ2-7 - TRBV6-6 ASSTDREYEQY
TRBD1 TRBJ2-2 - TRBV5-1 ASSLDRGSTGELF
- TRBJ1-5 few TRBV19 ASSPLGLPRQH
- TRBJ2-1 few TRBV5-4 ASSLTGQPYNEQF
- TRBJ1-6 once TRBV11-3 ASSLGGQINSPLH
- TRBJ2-7 - TRBV4-1 ASSPPSPRAYEQY
TRBD1 TRBJ1-2 few TRBV5-1 ASSFGQGDGYT
TRBD2 TRBJ2-3 - TRBV7-8 ASSTGLAGIISDTQY
- TRBJ2-7 - TRBV5-6 ASSETGGPGYEQY
TRBD1 TRBJ2-7 few TRBV30 AWSRGRAYEQY
- TRBJ2-7 - TRBV19 ASSRRGTYEQY
TRBD1 TRBJ1-2 - TRBV18 ASSRDRDYGYT
- TRBJ2-5 few TRBV30 AWSSAPRAASGTQY
- TRBJ2-3 few TRBV28 ASSTPGKGTDTQY
- TRBJ2-7 few TRBV4-1 ASSPTGTYNYEQY
- TRBJ1-2 few TRBV19 ASSIVPVRDYT
- TRBJ1-2 - TRBV2 ASSELNYGYT